Sequencing of this TCR beta chain was carried out in a study of T cell responses to AZD1222 COVID-19 vaccine. General observations from the study: The donor group comprised mostly white British people and more females; the analysis possibly underestimated clonal diversity.

The table came from immunoSEQ multiplex PCR; TCRdb's copy has only in-frame clones and leaves some out. Of 100,000 to 110,000 clones detected, 88% appear once; the ten largest clones hold 1.8%. About this clone itself: What it binds is not known.

V lost 5 bases, J lost 5 bases, and 9 bases lay in between. This CDR3 has 12 amino acids. The germline V gene encodes CDR1 SGHAT and CDR2 FQNNGV. This receptor was taken from an adult in good health. The chain links TRBV11-2 to TRBJ2-5; D is unresolved. The source was peripheral blood, collected on day 0 of AZD1222 vaccination. The CDR3 loop is CASSIGGETQYF. As DNA, the CDR3 is TGTGCCAGCAGCATAGGTGGGGAGACCCAGTACTTC.